This is a list of T cell receptor beta chains from one sample in a study of blood T cell repertoires in COVID-19. Some clones are missing from TCRdb's copy, which holds only in-frame ones; the method was immunoSEQ multiplex PCR. The sample has around 160,000 clones, approximately 87% seen once. The source material was peripheral blood. These TCRs come from a man older than 75 with acute or convalescent COVID-19. Each CDR3 is given with its conserved first and last residue. The order of the fields is J gene, clone size, V gene, CDR3 protein. A clone size is listed for some rows: how often the clone was seen (once, few, many), or a class if it is expanded.

>TRBJ1-3|.|TRBV7-2
CASSSPGSKRNTIYF
>TRBJ2-2|.|TRBV6-5
CASSYSADRGLFF
>TRBJ2-3|.|TRBV4-1
CASKQAVASSTDTQYF
>TRBJ1-1|.|TRBV6-5
CASSGQGFTEAFF
>TRBJ2-1|.|TRBV20-1
CSASRSSGPPYNEQFF
>TRBJ1-2|.|TRBV10-3
CAISKDNRNYGYTF
>TRBJ2-7|once|TRBV3-1/TRBV3-2
CASSQGGPEQYF
>TRBJ2-7|.|TRBV18
CASSPGGTSYEQYF
>TRBJ1-5|.|TRBV24-1
CATSDTNTGGQPQHF
>TRBJ1-1|.|TRBV11-2
CASSLVGGNTEAFF
>TRBJ2-2|once|TRBV5-1
CASSLGSGNANTGELFF
>TRBJ2-1|few|TRBV11-2
CASSLEVGLGIYNEQFF
>TRBJ2-2|.|TRBV28
CASKGDSNTGELFF
>TRBJ1-2|.|TRBV10-1
CASSESGQGHYGYTF
>TRBJ2-7|.|TRBV27
CASSRQETSYEQYF
>TRBJ2-2|.|TRBV19
CASSRSKNTGELFF
>TRBJ1-1|.|TRBV27
CASSSGHRNTEAFF
>TRBJ2-1|once|TRBV2
CASCPGQGFNEQFF
>TRBJ2-2|.|TRBV7-9
CAIPRGGGVTGELFF
>TRBJ2-2|.|TRBV27
CASSFGTSRFGELFF
>TRBJ2-2|.|TRBV4-1
CATIRFAGSLKGGKLTGELFF
>TRBJ2-3|.|TRBV10-1
CASSPSRGQGTDTQYF
>TRBJ2-3|once|TRBV9
CASSVAGIPPDTQYF
>TRBJ2-7|.|TRBV7-2
CASRETSGDAYEQYF
>TRBJ1-1|.|TRBV11-2
CASSLGLANTEAFF
>TRBJ1-1|.|TRBV7-9
CASSLKDWDTEAFF
>TRBJ2-5|.|TRBV27
CASSDGQGKETQYF
>TRBJ1-1|.|TRBV28
CASSFLTGGDLNTEAFF
>TRBJ1-6|.|TRBV7-2
CASSLAGTGGSDSPLHF
>TRBJ1-6|.|TRBV11-2
CASSRLNWGGLGSPLHF
>TRBJ2-5|.|TRBV6-5
CASTRGQGGETQYF
>TRBJ2-7|.|TRBV7-6
CASSPSGGTPYEQYF
>TRBJ2-7|.|TRBV18
CASSPGQVPTYEQYF
>TRBJ2-3|.|TRBV5-1
CASSWNLIAGGVNTQYF
>TRBJ2-3|.|TRBV29-1
CSVVSDTQYF
>TRBJ2-3|.|TRBV18
CASSALGDTQYF
>TRBJ2-7|.|TRBV5-1
CASSSGTQLGEQYF
>TRBJ1-3|.|TRBV5-4
CASSLDAGSGNTIYF
>TRBJ2-7|.|TRBV7-2
CASSDVGLVPHEQYF
>TRBJ2-3|many|TRBV7-2
CASSLLAGGIGDTQYF
>TRBJ2-1|.|TRBV19
CASSMTSGRALNNEQFF
>TRBJ1-4|.|TRBV12-3/TRBV12-4
CASTPGLNEKLFF
>TRBJ2-1|.|TRBV7-3
CASSFGPSGSNEQFF
>TRBJ1-1|.|TRBV5-1
CASSFGGGEAFF
>TRBJ1-1|once|TRBV15
CATSRALGQGALALNTEAFF
>TRBJ2-2|.|TRBV2
CASTGTSGNTGELFF
>TRBJ1-5|.|TRBV3-1/TRBV3-2
CASSQNSGASNQPQHF
>TRBJ1-1|.|TRBV23-1
CGGGSNTEAFF
>TRBJ2-2|.|TRBV6-5
CASSSGLLNTGELFF
>TRBJ2-1|.|TRBV6-6
CASISEAGTYNEQFF
>TRBJ2-3|.|TRBV3-1/TRBV3-2
CASSLPGAVPDTQYF
>TRBJ2-3|few|TRBV7-3
CASSLSGNPDTQYF
>TRBJ2-2|.|TRBV21-1
CASSNFWRRDRDTGELFF
>TRBJ2-1|.|TRBV5-5
CASSLESSSYNEQFF